What follows are 24 T cell receptor beta chains derived from one specimen sequenced in a study of T cell repertoires in cytomegalovirus infection. TCRdb reprocessed the reads with MiXCR, giving one entry per CDR3 protein. The repertoire holds fewer than 550,000 distinct CDR3 sequences, about 15% seen once, with roughly a quarter in the top ten. The sample was CD8+ T cells from PBMCs. These receptors all stem from a human donor in good health (CMV status not recorded). Some clones in this sample may be carry-over from other donors' samples.

In this sample, this clonotype turned up a few times. The V gene is TRBV19, the J gene TRBJ1-1, with 7 bases aligning to TRBD1. Unmatched junction bases numbered 4, after V lost 3 bases and J lost 0 bases. This CDR3 has 15 residues. Looked up from germline, CDR1 is LNHDA and CDR2 is SQIVND (reference sequence). CDR3 residues: CASSIRGDMNTEAFF. Written as DNA, the CDR3 is TGTGCCAGTAGTATCAGGGGGGACATGAACACTGAAGCTTTCTTT.

This clonotype was detected many times. This chain uses TRBV7-9 with TRBJ1-1; the D gene is possibly TRBD1 (6 bases). The V gene lost 1 base and the J gene lost 0 bases, with 9 bases spanning the gap. CDR1 and CDR2 from the germline V gene are SEHNR and FQNEAQ (reference sequence). The CDR3 has 15 amino acids. CDR3 nucleotide sequence: TGTGCCAGCAGCTTAGAGCGGACAGTGAACACTGAAGCTTTCTTT. This codes for CASSLERTVNTEAFF.

In regard to this clonotype: This sequence may be a read error, since a much larger clone differs from it by one base. Likely a read error: the CDR3 ends without its conserved phenylalanine or tryptophan. This chain links TRBV12-5 with TRBJ1-5; D perhaps matches TRBD1 (6 bases). The CDR3 has 14 residues. Germline loops: CDR1 LGHNT, CDR2 FRNRAP. V shed 5 bases and J shed 4 bases, with 12 bases lying between them. The CDR3 bases are TGTGCTAGTGGTCCCGGGGGGCGAAATCAGCCCCAGCATTAT. The encoded protein is CASGPGGRNQPQHY.

V gene TRBV6-7 combines with J gene TRBJ1-2; 7 bases map to TRBD1. TRBV6-7 is an ORF for which the function is uncertain. The CDR3 consists of 17 residues. V dropped 2 bases and J dropped 0; count of bases not matched to a gene: 9. DNA for the CDR3: TGTGCCAGCAGTTACCGTACAGGGGCAAGGGCTAACTATGGCTACACCTTC. This codes for CASSYRTGARANYGYTF.

This clonotype was detected many times. The chain couples TRBV7-9 to TRBJ1-3; TRBD1 is a possible D gene (5 bases). The V gene lost 5 bases and the J gene lost 4 bases, with 12 bases spanning the gap. This CDR3 spans 14 amino acids. Germline values: CDR1 SEHNR, CDR2 FQNEAQ (reference sequence). The CDR3: CASSLGEYGNTIYF. CDR3 DNA sequence: TGTGCCAGCAGCCTAGGGGAATACGGAAACACCATATATTTT.

This clonotype was recorded many times. This rearrangement joins TRBV6-5 to TRBJ2-7, with 8 bases matching TRBD2. The V and J ends lost 1 base and 3 bases, in that order; junction bases with no gene match: 2. The CDR3 covers 14 residues. The germline CDR1 and CDR2 sequences are MNHEY and SVGAGI. CDR3 nucleotides: TGTGCCAGCAGTTACTTTCGGGGGGGCTACGAGCAGTACTTC. The encoded protein is CASSYFRGGYEQYF.

This clonotype was observed many times. The chain employs TRBV12-3 or TRBV12-4 and TRBJ2-5, with 7 bases aligning to TRBD1. With V trimmed by 8 bases and J by 3 bases, 9 bases remained unmatched. The CDR3 contains 14 residues. CDR3 in amino acids: CASCGQVIEETQYF. CDR3 nucleotides: TGTGCCAGCTGCGGACAGGTCATTGAAGAGACCCAGTACTTC.

As for this clonotype: Mismatch with germline at one junction end may stem from a read error. The V and J genes are TRBV7-2 and TRBJ1-5; D call uncertain. The CDR3 spans 14 residues. The germline V gene encodes CDR1 SGHTA and CDR2 FQGNSA. This chain's CDR3 is CASSLAGCNQPQHF. The CDR3 coding sequence is TGTGCAAGCAGCTTAGCGGGGTGCAATCAGCCCCAGCATTTT.

This clonotype was detected ten times or more. J is TRBJ1-1 and V is TRBV19, with D possibly being TRBD1 (5 bases). Trimming pared 5 bases from V and 4 bases from J, leaving 14 bases between. This CDR3 has 14 residues. CDR1 and CDR2 (germline): LNHDA, SQIVND (reference sequence). The CDR3 coding sequence is TGTGCCAGTAGTCCTCCCCCCGGGGCCACTGAAGCTTTCTTT. This sequence encodes CASSPPPGATEAFF.

This clonotype came up a few times. This chain connects TRBV9 to TRBJ1-1, with D hard to call. The germline V gene has CDR1 SGDLS and CDR2 YYNGEE. This CDR3 is 15 amino acids long. Trimming took off 2 bases at V and 0 bases at J, with 11 bases between the two ends. DNA for the CDR3: TGTGCCAGCAGCGTTGGGAGAACGATGAACACTGAAGCTTTCTTT. This gives the protein CASSVGRTMNTEAFF.

This clonotype showed up just a few times. The rearrangement links TRBV5-1 to TRBJ1-1; 7 bases align to TRBD1. V dropped 4 bases and J dropped 6; count of bases not matched to a gene: 9. The germline V gene encodes CDR1 SGHRS and CDR2 YFSETQ. CDR3 length equals 14 residues. The CDR3 coding sequence is TGCGCCAGCAGCGCTGGGACAGATGGTGCTGAAGCTTTCTTT. It is translated as CASSAGTDGAEAFF.

The chain combines TRBV25-1 with TRBJ1-5; 9 nucleotides line up with TRBD1. This CDR3 contains 15 residues. Germline V gene lookup returns CDR1 MGHDK and CDR2 SYGVNS. Trimming at V came to 4 bases and at J to 4 bases, leaving 5 bases not matched to a gene. In DNA, the CDR3 is TGTGCCAGCAGTGGGGGACAGGGAGGGAATCAGCCCCAGCATTTT. This gives the protein CASSGGQGGNQPQHF.

This clonotype was observed at least ten times. The V call is TRBV6-1, the J call TRBJ2-7; no definite D call. V lost 6 bases, J lost 3 bases, and 12 bases lay in between. The CDR3 length is 13 residues. Germline CDR1 and CDR2: MNHNS and SASEGT. CDR3 bases: TGTGCCAGCAGCCCGGGTCCCCGCTACGAGCAGTACTTC. Translation: CASSPGPRYEQYF.

This clonotype was seen ten or more times. The chain links TRBV12-5 to TRBJ1-5; D perhaps matches TRBD1 (6 bases). Germline V CDR1 and CDR2: LGHNT, FRNRAP. The V end was cut by 5 bases, the J end by 4 bases, with 12 bases between. The length of the CDR3 is 14 residues. CDR3 in amino acids: CASGPGGRNQPQHF. As DNA, the CDR3 is TGTGCTAGTGGTCCCGGGGGGCGAAATCAGCCCCAGCATTTT.

This chain uses TRBV6-2 or TRBV6-3 with TRBJ1-1, with D perhaps matching TRBD1 (6 bases). Germline CDR1 and CDR2: MNHEY and SVGEGT. The CDR3 extends over 15 amino acids. The V end lost 2 bases, the J end lost 6 bases, and 16 bases lay between the germline ends. In DNA form, the CDR3 reads TGTGCCAGCAGTTACCTTTTACAGGGTGATGCTGAAGCTTTCTTT. Its protein is CASSYLLQGDAEAFF.

In regard to this clonotype: Germline and junction disagree at one end, which may indicate a read error. This chain links TRBV6-5 with TRBJ2-7; D gene uncertain. Germline-derived CDR1 and CDR2 are MNHEY and SVGAGI. The CDR3 has 14 residues. CDR3 nucleotide sequence: TGTGCAAGCAGTTATAGTCCTAGTTTAAACGAGCAGTACTTC. Translated: CASSYSPSLNEQYF.

This sequence joins TRBV4-1 and TRBJ1-1, with D possibly matching TRBD1 (5 bases). The CDR3 runs to 14 residues. The germline V gene encodes CDR1 MGHRA and CDR2 YSYEKL. V was clipped by 0 bases and J by 6 bases, with 11 bases between them. The CDR3 loop reads CASSQDIRAPEAFF. CDR3 DNA sequence: TGCGCCAGCAGCCAAGATATCAGGGCACCTGAAGCTTTCTTT.

CDR3 bases: TGCGCCAGCAGCCAAGAGCGAAGGGAGGATGAGCAGTTCTTC. Residues: CASSQERREDEQFF. J is TRBJ2-1 and V is TRBV4-1; D is perhaps TRBD2 (6 bases). CDR1 is MGHRA and CDR2 is YSYEKL in the germline V gene. The CDR3 extends over 14 amino acids. Between the trimmed V and J ends, which lost 0 bases and 8 bases, there was a span of 11 bases.

The J gene is TRBJ1-1, the V gene TRBV29-1; perhaps TRBD1 as D (5 bases). CDR3 length equals 12 residues. Germline V CDR1 and CDR2: SQVTM, ANQGSEA. The germline V and J ends were trimmed by 7 bases and 2 bases, with 11 bases remaining between them. CDR3 protein: CSAEGYNTEAFF. CDR3 nucleotides: TGCAGCGCTGAGGGGTATAACACTGAAGCTTTCTTT.

The chain joins TRBV12-5 to TRBJ2-1; D may match TRBD1 or TRBD2 (5 bases each). The CDR3 is made up of 12 amino acids. V was clipped by 3 bases and J by 12 bases, with 12 bases between them. Per the germline V gene, CDR1 is LGHNT and CDR2 is FRNRAP. The CDR3 loop reads CASGFPGTGQFF. Written as DNA, the CDR3 is TGTGCTAGTGGTTTCCCCGGGACGGGGCAGTTCTTC.

This clonotype was detected a few times. The V call is TRBV6-1, the J call TRBJ2-1, with 10 bases that match TRBD1. J lost 5 bases, V lost 4 bases, and 8 bases had no gene match. Germline CDR1 MNHNS, CDR2 SASEGT. This CDR3 region has 16 residues. Here the CDR3 DNA reads TGTGCCAGCAGTGGGCCCGGGACAGGGGAAAACAATGAGCAGTTCTTC. Residues: CASSGPGTGENNEQFF.

This clonotype was picked up a small number of times. The V gene is TRBV11-2, the J gene TRBJ2-1; 7 bases match TRBD2. V lost 4 bases to trimming and J lost 7 bases; unmatched junction nucleotides: 13. The CDR3 spans 16 residues. Germline CDR1 is SGHAT and CDR2 is FQNNGV. The CDR3 reads CASSSTSEKKGNEQFF. In nucleotides, the CDR3 is TGTGCCAGCAGCTCCACTAGCGAGAAAAAGGGTAATGAGCAGTTCTTC.

This clonotype occurred many times. The rearrangement links TRBV4-1 to TRBJ1-2, with TRBD1 matching over 9 bases. This CDR3 has 17 residues. Germline CDR1 reads MGHRA; CDR2 reads YSYEKL. Trimming cost V 2 bases and J 6 bases; bases outside gene matches: 13. The CDR3 is CASSQTLGEDRGHGYTF. CDR3 coding DNA: TGCGCCAGCAGCCAAACTTTGGGGGAGGACAGGGGACATGGCTACACCTTC.

Concerning this clonotype: One base away lies a much larger clone, so this may be a sequencing read error. The chain employs TRBV28 and TRBJ1-5; D possibly corresponds to TRBD1 (6 bases). The CDR3 length is 15 residues. Germline CDR1 is MDHEN and CDR2 is SYDVKM. CDR3 bases: TGTGCCAGCAGTTTGAGAACGGGGGGCAATCAGCCCCAGGATTTT. Its protein is CASSLRTGGNQPQDF.